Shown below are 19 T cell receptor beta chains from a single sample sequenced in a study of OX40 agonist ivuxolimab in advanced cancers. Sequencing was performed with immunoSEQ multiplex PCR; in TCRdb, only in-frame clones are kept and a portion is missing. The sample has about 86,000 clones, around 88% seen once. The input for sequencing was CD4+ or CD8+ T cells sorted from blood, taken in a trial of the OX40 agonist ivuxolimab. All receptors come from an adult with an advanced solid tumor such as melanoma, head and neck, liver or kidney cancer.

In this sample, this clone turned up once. Here the CDR3 DNA reads TGTGCCAGCAGCCCCGGGGAGGTAATGGAGCAGTACTTC. Its translation: CASSPGEVMEQYF. The chain joins TRBV5-4 to TRBJ2-7; D perhaps matches TRBD2 (6 bases). From germline, CDR1 is SGHNT and CDR2 YYREEE (reference sequence). Trimming shortened V by 4 bases and J by 7 bases, and 15 bases separated the two germline ends. This CDR3 is built from 13 residues.

In DNA, the CDR3 is TGTGCCAGCAGCTCCACACTGGTGGCTGGCGAGCAGTACTTC. This sequence encodes CASSSTLVAGEQYF. The chain couples TRBV5-4 to TRBJ2-7; D is unclear. The CDR3 spans 14 residues. CDR1 is SGHNT, CDR2 YYREEE, per germline (reference sequence). V was cut by 3 bases and J by 6 bases, with 16 bases left in between.

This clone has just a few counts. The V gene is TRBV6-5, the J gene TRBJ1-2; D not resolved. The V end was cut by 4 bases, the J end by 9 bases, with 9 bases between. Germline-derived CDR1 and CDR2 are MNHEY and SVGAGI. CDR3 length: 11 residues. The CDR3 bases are TGTGCCAGCAGTTTATCGGGCCGCTACACCTTC. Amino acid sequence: CASSLSGRYTF.

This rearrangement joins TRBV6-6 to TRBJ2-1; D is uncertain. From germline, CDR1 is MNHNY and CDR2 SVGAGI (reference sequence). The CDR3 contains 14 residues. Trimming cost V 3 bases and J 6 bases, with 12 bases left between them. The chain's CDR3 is CASSYREIVNEQFF. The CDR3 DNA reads TGTGCCAGCAGTTATAGGGAAATTGTCAATGAGCAGTTCTTC.

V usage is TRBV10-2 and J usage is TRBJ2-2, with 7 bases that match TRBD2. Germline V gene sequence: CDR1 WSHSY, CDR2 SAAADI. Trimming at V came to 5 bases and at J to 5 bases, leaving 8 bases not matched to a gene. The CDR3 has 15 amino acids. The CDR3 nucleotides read TGCGCCAGCAGTTTCGCGGGAGCGGGGACCGGGGAGCTGTTTTTT. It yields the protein CASSFAGAGTGELFF.

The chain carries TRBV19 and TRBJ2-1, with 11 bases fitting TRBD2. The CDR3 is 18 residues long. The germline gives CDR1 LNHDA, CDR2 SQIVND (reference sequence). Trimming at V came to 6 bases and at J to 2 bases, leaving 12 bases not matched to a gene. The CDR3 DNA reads TGTGCCAGTAGCAGGACTAGCGGGTTCCAGAATGCCTACAATGAGCAGTTCTTC. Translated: CASSRTSGFQNAYNEQFF.

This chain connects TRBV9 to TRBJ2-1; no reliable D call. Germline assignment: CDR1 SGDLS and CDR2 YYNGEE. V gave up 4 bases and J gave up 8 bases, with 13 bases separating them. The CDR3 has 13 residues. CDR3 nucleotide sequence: TGTGCCAGCAGCCCCCAGCCAAAAGATGAGCAGTTCTTC. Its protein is CASSPQPKDEQFF.

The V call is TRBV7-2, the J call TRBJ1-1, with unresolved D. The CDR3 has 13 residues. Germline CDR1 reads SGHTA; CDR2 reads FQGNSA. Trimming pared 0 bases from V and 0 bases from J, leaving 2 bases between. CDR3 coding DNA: TGTGCCAGCAGCTTAGCCATGAACACTGAAGCTTTCTTT. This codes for CASSLAMNTEAFF.

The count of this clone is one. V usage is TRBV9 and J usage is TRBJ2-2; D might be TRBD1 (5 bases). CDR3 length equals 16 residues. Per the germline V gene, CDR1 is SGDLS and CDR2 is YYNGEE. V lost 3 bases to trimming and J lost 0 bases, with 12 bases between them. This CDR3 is CASSEIRGANTGELFF. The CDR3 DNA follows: TGTGCCAGCAGCGAGATTAGGGGCGCGAACACCGGGGAGCTGTTTTTT. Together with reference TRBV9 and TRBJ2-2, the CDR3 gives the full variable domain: DSGVTQTPKHLITATGQRVTLRCSPRSGDLSVYWYQQSLDQGLQFLIQYYNGEERAKGNILERFSAQQFPDLHSELNLSSLELGDSALYFCASSEIRGANTGELFFGEGSRLTVL.

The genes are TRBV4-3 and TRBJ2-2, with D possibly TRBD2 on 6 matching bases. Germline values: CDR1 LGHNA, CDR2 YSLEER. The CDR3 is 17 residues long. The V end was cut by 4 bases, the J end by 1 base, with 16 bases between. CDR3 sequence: CASSLTRPGLNTGELFF. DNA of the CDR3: TGCGCCAGCAGCCTAACAAGACCGGGACTGAACACCGGGGAGCTGTTTTTT.

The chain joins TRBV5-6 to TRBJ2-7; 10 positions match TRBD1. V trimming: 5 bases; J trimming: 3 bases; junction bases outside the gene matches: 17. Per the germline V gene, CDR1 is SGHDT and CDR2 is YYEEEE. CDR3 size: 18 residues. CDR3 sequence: CASRRGQGGGLWHYEQYF. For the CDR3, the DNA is TGTGCCAGCAGAAGAGGACAGGGGGGAGGCCTGTGGCACTACGAGCAGTACTTC.

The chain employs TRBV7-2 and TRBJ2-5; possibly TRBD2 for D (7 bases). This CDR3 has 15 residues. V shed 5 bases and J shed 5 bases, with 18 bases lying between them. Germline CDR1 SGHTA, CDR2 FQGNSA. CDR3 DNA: TGTGCCAGCAGCCGGGAGAGCAGGGGAGGGGAGACCCAGTACTTC. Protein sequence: CASSRESRGGETQYF.

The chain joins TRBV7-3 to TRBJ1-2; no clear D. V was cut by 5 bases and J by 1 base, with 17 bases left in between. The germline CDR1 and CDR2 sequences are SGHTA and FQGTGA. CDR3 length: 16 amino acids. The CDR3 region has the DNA TGTGCCAGCAGCCCTGGCGCTGGGCGCATTAACTATGGCTACACCTTC. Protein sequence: CASSPGAGRINYGYTF.

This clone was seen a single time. CDR3 DNA: TGTGCCAGCAGTTTTGAGGGACACCGAGGGACCCAAGAGACCCAGTACTTC. The encoded protein is CASSFEGHRGTQETQYF. The V call is TRBV28, the J call TRBJ2-5, with D maybe TRBD1 (6 bases). The ends were cut back, 3 bases at V and 1 base at J, with 18 bases in the middle. Germline V gives CDR1 MDHEN, CDR2 SYDVKM. The CDR3 totals 17 residues. Full variable domain (rest looked up from reference TRBV28 and TRBJ2-5): DVKVTQSSRYLVKRTGEKVFLECVQDMDHENMFWYRQDPGLGLRLIYFSYDVKMKEKGDIPEGYSVSREKKERFSLILESASTNQTSMYLCASSFEGHRGTQETQYFGPGTRLLVL.

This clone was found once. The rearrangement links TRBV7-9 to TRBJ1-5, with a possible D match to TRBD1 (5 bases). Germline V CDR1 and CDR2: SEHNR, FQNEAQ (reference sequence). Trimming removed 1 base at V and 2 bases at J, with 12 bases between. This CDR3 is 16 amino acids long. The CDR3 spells CASSLGPGNGNQPQHF. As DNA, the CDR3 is TGTGCCAGCAGCTTAGGCCCAGGGAATGGCAATCAGCCCCAGCATTTT.

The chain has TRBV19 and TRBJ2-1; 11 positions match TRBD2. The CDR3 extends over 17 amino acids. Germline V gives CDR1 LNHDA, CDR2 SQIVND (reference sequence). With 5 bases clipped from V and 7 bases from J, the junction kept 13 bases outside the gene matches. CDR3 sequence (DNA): TGTGCCAGTAGTCTTACTAGCGGGAGAGGAATGAAAAATGAGCAGTTCTTC. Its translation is CASSLTSGRGMKNEQFF.

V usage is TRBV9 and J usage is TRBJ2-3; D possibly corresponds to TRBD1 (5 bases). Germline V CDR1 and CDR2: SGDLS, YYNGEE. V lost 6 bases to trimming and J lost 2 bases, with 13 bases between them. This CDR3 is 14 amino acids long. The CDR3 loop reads CASTVDSFTDTQYF. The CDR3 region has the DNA TGTGCCAGCACCGTTGACAGTTTCACAGATACGCAGTATTTT.

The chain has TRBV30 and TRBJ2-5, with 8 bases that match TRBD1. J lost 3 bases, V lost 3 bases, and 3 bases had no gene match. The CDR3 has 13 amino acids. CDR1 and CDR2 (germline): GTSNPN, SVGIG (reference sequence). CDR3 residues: CAWSQQGEETQYF. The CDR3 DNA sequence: TGTGCCTGGAGCCAACAGGGGGAAGAGACCCAGTACTTC.

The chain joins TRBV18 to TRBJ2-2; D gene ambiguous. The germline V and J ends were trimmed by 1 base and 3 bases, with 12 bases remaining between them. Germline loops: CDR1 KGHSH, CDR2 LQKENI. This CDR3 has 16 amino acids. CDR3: CASSPQVHLYTGELFF. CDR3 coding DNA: TGTGCCAGCTCACCACAAGTCCATCTATACACCGGGGAGCTGTTTTTT.